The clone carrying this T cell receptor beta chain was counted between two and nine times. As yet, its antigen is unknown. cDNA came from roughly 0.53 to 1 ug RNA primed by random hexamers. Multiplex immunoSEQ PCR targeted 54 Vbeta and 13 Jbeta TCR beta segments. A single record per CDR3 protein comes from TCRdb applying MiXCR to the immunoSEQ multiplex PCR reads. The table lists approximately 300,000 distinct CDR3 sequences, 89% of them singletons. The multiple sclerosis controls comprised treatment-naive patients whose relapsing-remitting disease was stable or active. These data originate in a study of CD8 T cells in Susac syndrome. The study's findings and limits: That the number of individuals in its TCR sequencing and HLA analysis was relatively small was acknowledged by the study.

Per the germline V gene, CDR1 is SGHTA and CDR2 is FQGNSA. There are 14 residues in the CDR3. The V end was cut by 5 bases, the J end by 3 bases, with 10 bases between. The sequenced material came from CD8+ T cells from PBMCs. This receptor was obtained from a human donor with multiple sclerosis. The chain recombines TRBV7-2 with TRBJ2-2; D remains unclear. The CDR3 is CASSPRLDTGELFF. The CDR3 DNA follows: TGTGCCAGCAGCCCTAGGTTAGACACCGGGGAGCTGTTTTTT.